This T cell receptor beta chain originates from a study of control samples from healthy donors and cancer patients. Clones were read by immunoSEQ multiplex PCR, and TCRdb kept only the in-frame ones, dropping some. The data show around 80,000 clones, around nine tenths seen once. The CDR3 is 16 residues long. The ends lost 3 bases at V and 3 bases at J; junction bases unmatched: 9. Germline V gene lookup returns CDR1 MNHEY and CDR2 SVGAGI. This receptor was obtained from a woman aged 50 to 65 in good health. Sequencing used blood. The V call is TRBV6-5, the J call TRBJ2-3, with TRBD1 matching 7 bases. The DNA for the CDR3 is TGTGCCAGCAGTTATACCACAGGGGCGGTTACAGATACGCAGTATTTT. Its protein product is CASSYTTGAVTDTQYF.